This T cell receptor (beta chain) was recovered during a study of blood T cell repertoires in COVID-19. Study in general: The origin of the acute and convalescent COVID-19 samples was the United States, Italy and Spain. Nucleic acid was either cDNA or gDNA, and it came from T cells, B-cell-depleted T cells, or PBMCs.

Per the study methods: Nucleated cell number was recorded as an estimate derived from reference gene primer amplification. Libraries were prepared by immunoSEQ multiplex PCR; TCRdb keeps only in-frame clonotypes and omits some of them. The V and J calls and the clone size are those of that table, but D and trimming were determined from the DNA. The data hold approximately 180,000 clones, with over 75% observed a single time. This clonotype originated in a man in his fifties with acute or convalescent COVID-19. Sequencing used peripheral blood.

The CDR3 region has the DNA TGTGCCAGCTCACCGACCGGGACAGGGCATGGCTACACCTTC. Its protein is CASSPTGTGHGYTF. The chain links TRBV18 to TRBJ1-2; TRBD1 matches at 9 bases. The CDR3 is 14 residues long. Germline-derived CDR1 and CDR2 are KGHSH and LQKENI. V shed 3 bases, J shed 6 bases, and the junction held 5 bases outside the gene matches.